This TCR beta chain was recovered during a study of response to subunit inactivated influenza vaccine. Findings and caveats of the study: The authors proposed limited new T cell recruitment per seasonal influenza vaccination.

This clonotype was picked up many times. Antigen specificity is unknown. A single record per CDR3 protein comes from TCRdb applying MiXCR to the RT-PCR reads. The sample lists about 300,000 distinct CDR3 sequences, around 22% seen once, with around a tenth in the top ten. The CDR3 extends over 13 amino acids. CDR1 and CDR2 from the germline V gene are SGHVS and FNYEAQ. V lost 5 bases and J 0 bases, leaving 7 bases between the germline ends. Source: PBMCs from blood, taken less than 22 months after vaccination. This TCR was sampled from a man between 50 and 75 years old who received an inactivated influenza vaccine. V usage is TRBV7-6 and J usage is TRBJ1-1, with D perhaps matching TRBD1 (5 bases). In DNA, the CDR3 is TGTGCCAGCAGCGGGGGGATGAACACTGAAGCTTTCTTT. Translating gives CASSGGMNTEAFF.